This TCR beta chain appears in the sequencing data of a study of T cells in Graves' hyperthyroidism and ophthalmopathy (dated by TCRdb to between 2018 and 2020). Notes on the research overall: Peripheral blood was collected at initial diagnosis, before any treatment. A discovery cohort of about a hundred patients, 43 with Graves' ophthalmopathy and under 60 with stable Graves' hyperthyroidism, was used to find distinguishing TCR V-J signatures. Prospective prediction of ophthalmopathy was tested in an independent validation cohort of 18 to 20 hyperthyroidism patients and 17 patients who later progressed to ophthalmopathy. For training and testing, the 100 patients in the discovery cohort were randomly divided in a 7:3 ratio. The study also compared thyroid tissue and blood T-cell repertoires from about six Graves' hyperthyroidism patients. Following sampling, methimazole starting at 30 mg daily was given to hyperthyroidism patients, and high-dose intravenous methylprednisolone was given to ophthalmopathy patients. TCR Vbeta CDR3 sequencing of roughly 140 peripheral blood samples (under 45 ophthalmopathy, 75 hyperthyroidism and 17 progressor patients) is reported in the paper. The research as a whole found: Most expanded thyroid clonotypes (frequency above 0.001) were also detected in blood, a finding suggesting that blood repertoires may reflect thyroid immune responses. A model built on a 13 V-J signature distinguished ophthalmopathy from stable hyperthyroidism, reaching 87.88% sensitivity and around 81% specificity in cross-validation and 80%/75% in testing. In validation, the model predicted progression to ophthalmopathy with 55% to 71% sensitivity and 72% to 85% specificity, a median of 6.5 months before onset. Sample size was not statistically predetermined, and blinding of investigators to group allocation was not performed.

There are 15 amino acids in the CDR3, from cysteine to phenylalanine inclusive. Of all the DNA, just the CDR3 is kept, 45 bases in frame from base 1. The germline V gene gives CDR1 as SGHAT and CDR2 as FQNNGV. V has 5 bases trimmed and J has 2 bases trimmed; junction bases matching no gene number 5. Ophthalmopathy patients had moderately to severely active disease, with a Clinical Activity Score of 3 or more, a NOSPECS grade of 4 or more, and a disease duration of less than 3 months. Patients with uncontrolled infections, other autoimmune diseases, pregnancy or lactation were excluded. Diagnoses relied on clinical symptoms, serum thyroxine and TRAb, thyroid ultrasound and orbital computed tomography. PBMCs were separated from around 9.1 ml of fresh peripheral blood using Ficoll-Paque density gradient centrifugation. Total RNA was extracted using Trizol reagent, and RNA quality was assessed on an Agilent 2100 Bioanalyzer.

The TCR beta CDR3 regions were amplified from RNA transcripts. The TCR CDR3 was subjected to a first round of RT-PCR using the HTBI primer set and the Qiagen OneStep RT-PCR kit. Libraries were constructed in a second round of multiplex PCR, after which size selection and purification were carried out. Sequencing of the libraries was done on an Illumina HiSeq2000 using paired-end 100 bp reads. Turning to the authors' computational methods: SOAPnuke was used to process the raw data, throwing out any read that contained adapters or uncalled bases, had a mean Phred below 15, or lacked an exact constant-primer or identifier match. COPE v1.2.5 was used to merge high-quality paired reads, and clonotypes were defined as unique nucleotide sequences. MiTCR v1.1 was used to align the clonotypes against IMGT TRBV, TRBD and TRBJ reference segments. Analysis was restricted to V-J combinations with a frequency above 0.0001, which covered 99.2% of repertoires. The TCS score was defined as F50 (clonal expansion) divided by E x V (chaos), with BLOSUM62-based TCRdist calculated between CDR3 peptides within each V-J. Welch's t-statistics and random forest reduced around 550 V-J features to under 15, which were used in a naive Bayes classifier (R e1071). The public reads were run again by TCRdb, first through fastp at Q25 and then through MiXCR, and only productive beta chains were kept. Each CDR3 protein gets just one entry, which takes the most common genes and DNA from the rows behind it. None of the V and J calls come from the authors' own analysis; TCRdb made them. This sample has under 400,000 distinct CDR3 sequences in its table, and 15% to 20% of those were observed once. The top ten hold roughly a sixth of the sample.

In its sample, this clonotype was seen many times. It lacks a known antigen. No quality values exist for individual bases; no much larger clone is one base distant. This TCR was recovered from a middle-aged woman with Graves' ophthalmopathy. The V gene is TRBV11-2 and the J gene is TRBJ2-7; the central 11 bases match TRBD2. Source material: blood. The DNA sequence follows: TGTGCCAGCAGCCCGGGACTAGCGGAAACCTACGAGCAGTACTTC. Translation gives CASSPGLAETYEQYF.